This paragraph reports one T cell receptor beta chain. The antigen is unknown. The data derive from a study of CD8+ T cells in alopecia areata. Looking at the study overall: Administration of oral tofacitinib to treated patients was at 5 to 10 mg twice daily. Severity among treated patients was scored by the percentage of scalp area affected. Study-wide points: Elevated clonality characterized lesional scalp relative to normal scalp, particularly in alopecia totalis/universalis. Scalp repertoires also include resident alphabeta T cells from normal skin.

Per germline, CDR1 SGHTA and CDR2 FQGNSA. The CDR3 consists of 15 residues. Trimming took 5 bases from V and 4 from J, leaving 15 bases between them. Treatment indicated: oral pan-JAK inhibitor, 5-10 mg twice daily. Extracted RNA was reverse transcribed into cDNA, the sequencing template. Profiling relied on immunoSEQ multiplex PCR, and the TCRdb table lists in-frame clones only, not all of them. The sample includes 250,000 to 350,000 clones, 60% of them seen just once. This specimen consisted of CD4+ T cells sorted from blood, obtained at approximately week 51, from a patient treated with tofacitinib. This sequence joins TRBV7-2 and TRBJ1-5; D not resolved. The clonotype comes from a human donor with alopecia areata. The CDR3 coding sequence is TGTGCCAGCAGCCAAGATACGCTGAGGAATCAGCCCCAGCATTTT. This translates into CASSQDTLRNQPQHF.